The 15 T cell receptor beta chains below all came from one sample that was sequenced in a study of pediatric ulcerative colitis. TCRdb's table, derived via immunoSEQ multiplex PCR, lists solely in-frame clones and lacks some. This sample has tens of thousands of clones, with about 81% found just once. The rectum was sampled with one to two pinch biopsies at colonoscopy. The sample comprised gut tissue. The receptors derive from a boy younger than 18 with mild ulcerative colitis.

V usage is TRBV7-4 and J usage is TRBJ1-4, with D tentatively TRBD1 (6 bases). CDR1 and CDR2 from the germline V gene are SGHVT and SQSDAQ. This CDR3 is 16 amino acids long. The V gene lost 9 bases and the J gene lost 8 bases, with 25 bases spanning the gap. The CDR3 spells CASAQGFLLRAEKLFF. The CDR3 nucleotides read TGTGCCAGTGCTCAGGGGTTCCTTCTAAGGGCGGAAAAACTGTTTTTT.

V usage is TRBV6-5 and J usage is TRBJ2-7; D ambiguous. The V end was cut by 0 bases, the J end by 2 bases, with 11 bases between. The CDR3 is 15 amino acids. The germline CDR1 and CDR2 sequences are MNHEY and SVGAGI. The CDR3 sequence: CASSYSPGVAYEQYF. CDR3 nucleotides: TGTGCCAGCAGTTACTCGCCAGGAGTAGCCTACGAGCAGTACTTC.

The rearrangement uses TRBV10-1 and TRBJ1-1; 10 nucleotides align to TRBD1. Germline CDR1 WNHNN, CDR2 SYGVQD (reference sequence). The J segment lost 4 bases and the V segment lost 8 bases, leaving 1 base of the junction unmatched. The CDR3 runs to 12 residues. This CDR3 reads CASGDRGTEAFF. The CDR3 DNA reads as TGCGCCAGCGGGGACAGGGGCACTGAAGCTTTCTTT.

The chain combines TRBV5-1 with TRBJ1-1; no reliable D call. From germline, CDR1 is SGHRS and CDR2 YFSETQ. The CDR3 covers 14 residues. V lost 5 bases to trimming and J lost 2 bases, with 13 bases between them. Here the CDR3 reads CASRPLTENTEAFF. The DNA of the CDR3 is TGCGCCAGCAGGCCACTCACAGAAAACACTGAAGCTTTCTTT.

This clone has a single count. The chain has TRBV19 and TRBJ2-3; D perhaps matches TRBD2 (5 bases). With 3 bases removed from V and 2 bases from J, the gap between germline ends came to 9 bases. Germline CDR1 is LNHDA and CDR2 is SQIVND (reference sequence). The CDR3 runs to 14 residues. This CDR3 reads CASSIGVFTDTQYF. CDR3 in DNA: TGTGCCAGTAGTATCGGGGTTTTCACAGATACGCAGTATTTT.

This clone appeared a single time. The chain uses TRBV5-1 and TRBJ2-7; a weak D match, TRBD1 (6 bases). CDR3 length: 14 amino acids. Germline-derived CDR1 and CDR2 are SGHRS and YFSETQ. V was cut by 7 bases and J by 5 bases, with 19 bases left in between. The CDR3 region is CASQPSTGFDEQYF. CDR3 DNA sequence: TGCGCCAGCCAGCCCAGCACAGGGTTCGACGAGCAGTACTTC.

The CDR3 reads CASSSIRTGRGCTF. In nucleotides, the CDR3 is TGTGCCAGCAGTTCCATCCGTACCGGCCGAGGGTGCACCTTC. This chain uses TRBV7-2 with TRBJ1-2; D is unresolved. The V end was cut by 6 bases, the J end by 13 bases, with 24 bases between. This CDR3 contains 14 residues. In germline, CDR1 is SGHTA, CDR2 FQGNSA.

The chain has TRBV5-1 and TRBJ2-1; D perhaps matches TRBD2 (5 bases). The CDR3 contains 15 residues. Germline CDR1 SGHRS, CDR2 YFSETQ. The ends were cut back, 0 bases at V and 10 bases at J, with 17 bases in the middle. CDR3 DNA: TGCGCCAGCAGCTTGGCACTAGGGTCCCCAAGGGAGCAGTTCTTC. Translating it yields CASSLALGSPREQFF. The full variable domain, with the rest looked up from reference TRBV5-1 and TRBJ2-1, is KAGVTQTPRYLIKTRGQQVTLSCSPISGHRSVSWYQQTPGQGLQFLFEYFSETQRNKGNFPGRFSGRQFSNSRSEMNVSTLELGDSALYLCASSLALGSPREQFFGPGTRLTVL.

This sequence joins TRBV2 and TRBJ2-5; TRBD1 matches 9 bases. The CDR3 extends over 15 amino acids. Germline assignment: CDR1 SNHLY and CDR2 FYNNEI. Unmatched junction bases numbered 13, after V lost 9 bases and J lost 5 bases. CDR3 residues: CASKIPDRGRETQYF. In DNA form, the CDR3 reads TGTGCCAGTAAGATTCCGGACAGGGGAAGGGAGACCCAGTACTTC. Filled out from reference TRBV2 and TRBJ2-5, the complete variable domain reads EPEVTQTPSHQVTQMGQEVILRCVPISNHLYFYWYRQILGQKVEFLVSFYNNEISEKSEIFDDQFSVERPDGSNFTLKIRSTKLEDSAMYFCASKIPDRGRETQYFGPGTRLLVL.

The J gene is TRBJ1-1, the V gene TRBV19, with 9 bases lining up with TRBD1. V was clipped by 6 bases and J by 5 bases; unmatched bases: 4. The CDR3 has 13 amino acids. Germline-derived CDR1 and CDR2 are LNHDA and SQIVND (reference sequence). The CDR3 region is CASSWDRETEAFF. As DNA, the CDR3 is TGTGCCAGTAGCTGGGACAGGGAGACTGAAGCTTTCTTT.

The V and J genes are TRBV9 and TRBJ2-3; D is unclear. This CDR3 contains 11 residues. V lost 1 base, J lost 6 bases, and 3 bases lay in between. Germline V CDR1 and CDR2: SGDLS, YYNGEE. The CDR3 sequence is CASSVRDTQYF. As DNA, the CDR3 is TGTGCCAGCAGCGTAAGGGATACGCAGTATTTT.

The J gene is TRBJ2-6, the V gene TRBV5-1; D unclear. Germline CDR1 SGHRS, CDR2 YFSETQ. The germline V and J ends were trimmed by 5 bases and 0 bases, with 12 bases remaining between them. The CDR3 extends over 16 amino acids. DNA for the CDR3: TGCGCCAGCAGTTCTGGACGACTCTCTGGGGCCAACGTCCTGACTTTC. This translates into CASSSGRLSGANVLTF.

The chain couples TRBV30 to TRBJ1-1; D is possibly TRBD1 (5 bases). The CDR3 is 15 residues long. The germline V gene encodes CDR1 GTSNPN and CDR2 SVGIG (reference sequence). V gave up 2 bases and J gave up 4 bases, with 17 bases separating them. The CDR3 reads CAWSLPRVYTTEAFF. Written as DNA, the CDR3 is TGTGCCTGGAGTCTTCCCAGGGTGTATACCACTGAAGCTTTCTTT.

The chain links TRBV7-9 to TRBJ1-1; possibly TRBD1 for D (5 bases). V lost 6 bases and J lost 4, with 15 bases in between. The CDR3 has 14 residues. Germline values: CDR1 SEHNR, CDR2 FQNEAQ (reference sequence). The CDR3 is CASSTTGRGTEAFF. CDR3 DNA sequence: TGTGCCAGCAGTACCACAGGAAGGGGCACTGAAGCTTTCTTT.

CDR3 bases: TGTGCCAGCAGACGGGGGGTATGGACTGAAGCTTTCTTT. Translation: CASRRGVWTEAFF. The chain recombines TRBV5-6 with TRBJ1-1, with D possibly TRBD1 on 5 matching bases. This CDR3 has 13 residues. Trimming shortened V by 5 bases and J by 5 bases, and 13 bases separated the two germline ends. CDR1 SGHDT and CDR2 YYEEEE come from the germline V gene.